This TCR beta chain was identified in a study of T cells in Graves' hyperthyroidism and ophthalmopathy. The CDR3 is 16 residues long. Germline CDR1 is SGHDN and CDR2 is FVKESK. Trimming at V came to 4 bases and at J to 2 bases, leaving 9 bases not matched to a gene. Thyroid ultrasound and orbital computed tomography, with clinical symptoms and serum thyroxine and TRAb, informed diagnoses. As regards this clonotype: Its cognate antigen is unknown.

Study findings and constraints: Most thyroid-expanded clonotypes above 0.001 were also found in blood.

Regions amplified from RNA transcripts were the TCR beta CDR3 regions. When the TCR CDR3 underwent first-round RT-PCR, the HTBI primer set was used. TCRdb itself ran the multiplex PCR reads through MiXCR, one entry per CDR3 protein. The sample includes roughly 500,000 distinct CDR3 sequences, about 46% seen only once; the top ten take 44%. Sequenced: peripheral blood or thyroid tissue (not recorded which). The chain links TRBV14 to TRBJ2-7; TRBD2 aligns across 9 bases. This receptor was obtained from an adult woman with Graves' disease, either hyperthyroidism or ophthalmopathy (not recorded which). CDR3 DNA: TGTGCCAGCAGCCCCCCTAGCGGGAAGGGCACCTACGAGCAGTACTTC. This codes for CASSPPSGKGTYEQYF.